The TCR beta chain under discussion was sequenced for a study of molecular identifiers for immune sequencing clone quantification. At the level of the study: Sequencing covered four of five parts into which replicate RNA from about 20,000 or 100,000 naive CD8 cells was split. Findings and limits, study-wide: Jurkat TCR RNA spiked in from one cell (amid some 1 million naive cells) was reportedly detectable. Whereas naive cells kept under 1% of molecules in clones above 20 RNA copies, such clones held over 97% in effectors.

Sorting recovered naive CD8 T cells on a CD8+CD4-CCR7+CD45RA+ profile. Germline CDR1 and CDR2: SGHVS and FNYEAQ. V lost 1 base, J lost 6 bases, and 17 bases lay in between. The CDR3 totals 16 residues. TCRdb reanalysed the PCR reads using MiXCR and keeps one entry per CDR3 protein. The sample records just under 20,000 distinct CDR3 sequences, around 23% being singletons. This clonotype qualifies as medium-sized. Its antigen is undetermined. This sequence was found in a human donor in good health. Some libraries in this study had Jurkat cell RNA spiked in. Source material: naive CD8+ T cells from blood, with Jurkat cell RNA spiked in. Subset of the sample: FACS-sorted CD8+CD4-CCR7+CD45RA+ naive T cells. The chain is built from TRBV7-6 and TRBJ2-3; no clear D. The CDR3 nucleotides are TGTGCCAGCAGCTTAGACCAGGCCGGTGCTGGGGATACGCAGTATTTT. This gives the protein CASSLDQAGAGDTQYF.